Described below is a single T cell receptor (beta chain) sequence and its context. This sequence may be a read error, since a much larger clone differs from it by one base. The CDR3 has 14 residues. Germline lookup yields CDR1 LNHDA and CDR2 SQIVND (reference sequence). Listed TCR primers and previously described methods were used for bulk TCR libraries. One entry per CDR3 protein results from TCRdb running MiXCR on the PCR reads. The sample holds approximately 590,000 distinct CDR3 sequences, roughly 23% seen once. This entry comes from a study of molecular identifiers for immune sequencing clone quantification.

V and J are TRBV19 and TRBJ1-4; D is perhaps TRBD1 (5 bases). This receptor was obtained from a human donor in good health. Some libraries in this study had Jurkat cell RNA spiked in. Sample: naive CD8+ T cells from blood, with Jurkat cell RNA spiked in. The subset denotes: FACS-sorted CD8+CD4-CCR7+CD45RA+ naive T cells. The CDR3 sequence: CASGIFSGNEKLFF. For the CDR3, the DNA is TGTGCCAGTGGTATTTTTTCAGGGAATGAAAAACTGTTTTTT.